The 27 T cell receptor beta chains below come from one sample, sequenced in a study of response to subunit inactivated influenza vaccine. A single record per CDR3 protein comes from TCRdb applying MiXCR to the RT-PCR reads. The table includes 550,000 to 800,000 distinct CDR3 sequences, around 13% detected once. The sample here was PBMCs from blood, taken 14 to 15 days before vaccination. These receptors were collected from a middle-aged man who received an inactivated influenza vaccine.

This clonotype was counted at least ten times. The rearrangement links TRBV7-2 to TRBJ1-1, with a weak D call TRBD1 (5 bases). V lost 1 base to trimming and J lost 0 bases, with 9 bases between them. Germline assignment: CDR1 SGHTA and CDR2 FQGNSA. The CDR3 covers 15 residues. The CDR3 sequence: CASSLGGGMNTEAFF. The CDR3 DNA reads TGTGCCAGCAGCTTAGGGGGCGGGATGAACACTGAAGCTTTCTTT.

This clonotype has more than one count but fewer than ten. This sequence joins TRBV24-1 and TRBJ2-1, with D maybe TRBD1 (5 bases). The CDR3 covers 12 residues. Germline CDR1 reads KGHDR; CDR2 reads SFDVKD. V was cut by 1 base and J by 11 bases, with 8 bases left in between. CDR3 nucleotides: TGTGCCACCAGTGATTTTAAGGGGCAGCAGTTCTTC. Translation gives CATSDFKGQQFF.

This clonotype was recorded many times. The chain employs TRBV12-3 or TRBV12-4 and TRBJ2-5; TRBD2 aligns across 9 bases. The V gene end was trimmed by 2 bases and the J gene end by 1 base; junction bases not matched to a gene: 8. The CDR3 covers 17 residues. The CDR3 nucleotides are TGTGCCAGCAGTTTAAACCCTAGCGGGGCCCTCCAAGAGACCCAGTACTTC. It yields the protein CASSLNPSGALQETQYF.

The chain combines TRBV10-3 with TRBJ1-1; perhaps TRBD1 as D (5 bases). The V gene's germline CDR1 is ENHRY and CDR2 SYGVKD. The length of the CDR3 is 14 residues. V lost 4 bases, J lost 2 bases, and 11 bases lay in between. The CDR3 DNA sequence: TGTGCCATCAGTGGCCCGACAGATAACACTGAAGCTTTCTTT. Its protein is CAISGPTDNTEAFF.

The table lists this clonotype with a few counts. This rearrangement joins TRBV5-1 to TRBJ2-3; 13 positions match TRBD2. The CDR3 loop spans 16 amino acids. Per the germline V gene, CDR1 is SGHRS and CDR2 is YFSETQ. Trimming at V came to 4 bases and at J to 3 bases, leaving 5 bases not matched to a gene. CDR3 nucleotides: TGCGCCAGCAGCCAAGGACTAGCGGGAGCAACAGATACGCAGTATTTT. It encodes CASSQGLAGATDTQYF.

This clonotype was observed a handful of times. The chain couples TRBV18 to TRBJ2-2, with D perhaps matching TRBD1 or TRBD2 (5 bases each). The CDR3 has 16 residues. CDR1 is KGHSH and CDR2 is LQKENI in the germline V gene. V lost 5 bases and J lost 7, with 20 bases in between. CDR3 DNA: TGTGCCAGCTCATCAAAAGTAGAGAGGGACGACGGGGAGCTGTTTTTT. Protein product: CASSSKVERDDGELFF.

V and J are TRBV5-1 and TRBJ2-7; no clear D gene. CDR3 size: 13 residues. The germline CDR1 and CDR2 sequences are SGHRS and YFSETQ. Trimming left V 0 bases short and J 5 bases short, with 9 bases between. Here the CDR3 DNA reads TGCGCCAGCAGCTTGGTGTCCTTAGACGAGCAGTACTTC. Protein sequence: CASSLVSLDEQYF.

This clonotype was picked up a small number of times. V gene TRBV6-5 combines with J gene TRBJ2-7; possible D gene TRBD2, 6 bases. The germline V and J ends were trimmed by 0 bases and 7 bases, with 13 bases remaining between them. Germline values: CDR1 MNHEY, CDR2 SVGAGI. CDR3 length equals 14 residues. The DNA for the CDR3 is TGTGCCAGCAGTTACTCATCTATAGGAGGGGAGCAGTACTTC. Its protein is CASSYSSIGGEQYF.

The rearrangement joins TRBV14 to TRBJ1-2, with D possibly being TRBD1 (6 bases). CDR1 and CDR2 (germline): SGHDN, FVKESK. Trimming took off 8 bases at V and 2 bases at J, with 12 bases between the two ends. The CDR3 totals 13 residues. CDR3 protein: CASSDRRNYGYTF. CDR3 coding DNA: TGTGCCAGCTCAGACAGGAGGAACTATGGCTACACCTTC. Combining the CDR3 with reference TRBV14 and TRBJ1-2 gives the whole variable domain EAGVTQFPSHSVIEKGQTVTLRCDPISGHDNLYWYRRVMGKEIKFLLHFVKESKQDESGMPNNRFLAERTGGTYSTLKVQPAELEDSGVYFCASSDRRNYGYTFGSGTRLTVV.

This clonotype was seen ten or more times. The chain recombines TRBV19 with TRBJ1-2; TRBD1 might be the D (6 bases). Trimming stripped 5 bases from V and 3 bases from J, with 16 bases between. This CDR3 region has 15 residues. The germline gives CDR1 LNHDA, CDR2 SQIVND (reference sequence). CDR3 residues: CASSHRFGQHYGYTF. Here the CDR3 DNA reads TGTGCCAGTAGTCACCGTTTTGGACAGCACTATGGCTACACCTTC.

This clonotype was seen ten or more times. This rearrangement joins TRBV5-1 to TRBJ2-3; TRBD2 agrees at 13 bases. The CDR3 consists of 17 residues. In germline, CDR1 is SGHRS, CDR2 YFSETQ. The ends lost 0 bases at V and 3 bases at J; junction bases unmatched: 4. CDR3 sequence reads: CASSLEGLAGLTDTQYF. The CDR3 DNA reads TGCGCCAGCAGCTTGGAGGGACTAGCGGGGCTTACAGATACGCAGTATTTT.

A few counts support this clonotype. The gene calls are TRBV12-3 or TRBV12-4 and TRBJ2-3; D not resolved. The V gene lost 6 bases and the J gene lost 9 bases, with 19 bases spanning the gap. The CDR3 length is 14 residues. Here the CDR3 reads CASSPLRDKLTQYF. CDR3 in DNA: TGTGCCAGCAGCCCCCTAAGAGATAAGCTGACGCAGTATTTT.

The chain couples TRBV5-1 to TRBJ2-2; D gene uncertain. Trimming took 1 base from V and 8 from J, leaving 12 bases between them. Germline CDR1 and CDR2: SGHRS and YFSETQ. This CDR3 region has 14 residues. CDR3 coding DNA: TGCGCCAGCAGCTTGTCCCAAAAGGGAGGGGAGCTGTTTTTT. It translates to CASSLSQKGGELFF.

This clonotype was recorded at least ten times. The chain carries TRBV6-6 and TRBJ2-7, with no clear D. The CDR3 covers 11 residues. V was shortened by 6 bases and J by 3 bases, with 6 bases between the two germline ends. Germline V gene data show CDR1 as MNHNY and CDR2 as SVGAGI (reference sequence). CDR3 in DNA: TGTGCCAGCAGGTCCAGCTACGAGCAGTACTTC. This sequence encodes CASRSSYEQYF.

This clonotype is medium-sized in the sample. The chain employs TRBV5-1 and TRBJ1-1; 10 bases align to TRBD1. The length of the CDR3 is 14 residues. Germline V gene data show CDR1 as SGHRS and CDR2 as YFSETQ. The V segment lost 4 bases and the J segment 11 bases; nucleotides outside the gene matches: 11. CDR3 amino acids: CASSNRDRGLGAFF. The CDR3 nucleotides are TGCGCCAGCAGCAACCGGGACAGGGGACTGGGGGCTTTCTTT.

This clonotype was picked up many times. The CDR3 DNA reads TGTGCCAGCTCATCCCGAACCACCCGACAGCATGAGCAGTTCTTC. Residues: CASSSRTTRQHEQFF. The chain recombines TRBV18 with TRBJ2-1; D possibly corresponds to TRBD1 (5 bases). CDR1 is KGHSH, CDR2 LQKENI, per germline. The CDR3 length is 15 residues. V lost 5 bases and J 8 bases, leaving 19 bases between the germline ends.

The genes are TRBV28 and TRBJ1-4; 8 positions agree with TRBD1. This CDR3 region has 15 residues. Germline lookup yields CDR1 MDHEN and CDR2 SYDVKM. V shed 5 bases and J 7 bases; nucleotides not matched to a gene: 9. The CDR3 reads CASSAGQGDSEKLFF. As DNA, the CDR3 is TGTGCCAGCAGTGCCGGACAGGGCGATAGTGAAAAACTGTTTTTT.

This clonotype was seen ten or more times. V is TRBV6-2 or TRBV6-3 and J is TRBJ2-2, with a tentative D call TRBD1 (6 bases). This CDR3 contains 14 residues. The V and J ends lost 4 bases and 7 bases respectively, with 13 bases between them. Germline-derived CDR1 and CDR2 are MNHEY and SVGEGT. As DNA, the CDR3 is TGTGCCAGCAGTTTCCAACAGGGTATCGGGGAGCTGTTTTTT. Translating gives CASSFQQGIGELFF.

This clonotype appeared a few times. This sequence joins TRBV11-2 and TRBJ2-7; the match to TRBD2 covers 8 bases. Germline CDR1 and CDR2: SGHAT and FQNNGV. This CDR3 region has 15 residues. J was trimmed by 6 bases and V by 2 bases; bases with no gene match: 9. The CDR3 loop reads CASSLQPGGAVEQYF. The CDR3 DNA follows: TGTGCCAGCAGCTTACAACCCGGGGGGGCCGTCGAGCAGTACTTC. The variable domain in full, with the rest retrieved from reference TRBV11-2 and TRBJ2-7, is EAGVAQSPRYKIIEKRQSVAFWCNPISGHATLYWYQQILGQGPKLLIQFQNNGVVDDSQLPKDRFSAERLKGVDSTLKIQPAKLEDSAVYLCASSLQPGGAVEQYFGPGTRLTVT.

The chain employs TRBV5-1 and TRBJ2-1, with a possible D match to TRBD2 (5 bases). V shed 5 bases and J shed 8 bases, with 17 bases lying between them. The CDR3 has 14 amino acids. CDR1 and CDR2 from the germline V gene are SGHRS and YFSETQ. The CDR3 protein is CASRLAISADEQFF. The CDR3 DNA reads TGCGCCAGCAGATTAGCGATCTCAGCCGATGAGCAGTTCTTC.

In DNA form, the CDR3 reads TGTGCCACCAGTGATTTAAGGCGGGAGCTACATGAGCAGTTCTTC. Translating it yields CATSDLRRELHEQFF. V and J are TRBV24-1 and TRBJ2-1, with TRBD2 matching over 7 bases. Germline lookup yields CDR1 KGHDR and CDR2 SFDVKD. J lost 8 bases, V lost 1 base, and 7 bases had no gene match. This CDR3 region has 15 residues.

This chain joins TRBV4-3 and TRBJ2-6; D remains unclear. Germline CDR1 reads LGHNA; CDR2 reads YSLEER. This CDR3 spans 15 amino acids. The ends were cut back, 0 bases at V and 6 bases at J, with 9 bases in the middle. The CDR3 protein is CASSQDWRQANVLTF. The CDR3 nucleotides read TGCGCCAGCAGCCAAGATTGGAGACAGGCCAACGTCCTGACTTTC.

This clonotype was seen ten or more times. The rearrangement joins TRBV20-1 to TRBJ2-7; TRBD1 agrees at 11 bases. V dropped 3 bases and J dropped 2; count of bases not matched to a gene: 6. This CDR3 has 15 residues. The germline V gene encodes CDR1 DFQATT and CDR2 SNEGSKA (reference sequence). The CDR3 spells CSARGTGGNPYEQYF. CDR3 bases: TGCAGTGCTAGGGGGACAGGGGGAAATCCCTACGAGCAGTACTTC.

This clonotype was recorded a few times. V gene TRBV4-2 combines with J gene TRBJ1-1, with D possibly matching TRBD1 (6 bases). This CDR3 contains 15 residues. CDR1 and CDR2 (germline): LGHNA, YNFKEQ. The V end was cut by 0 bases, the J end by 2 bases, with 10 bases between. The CDR3 DNA follows: TGTGCCAGCAGCCAAGAAGCCAGGGGTAACACTGAAGCTTTCTTT. It yields the protein CASSQEARGNTEAFF.

The sample holds many counts of this clonotype. This chain links TRBV20-1 with TRBJ1-1; 8 nucleotides match TRBD1. Germline V CDR1 and CDR2: DFQATT, SNEGSKA (reference sequence). This CDR3 has 12 residues. CDR3 bases: TGCAGCGCCGGGACAGGGAACACTGAAGCTTTCTTT. It codes for CSAGTGNTEAFF.

This chain links TRBV4-2 with TRBJ2-1, with TRBD2 identical over 9 bases. The V gene's germline CDR1 is LGHNA and CDR2 YNFKEQ. The V gene end was trimmed by 1 base and the J gene end by 5 bases; junction bases not matched to a gene: 9. This CDR3 spans 17 amino acids. The CDR3 here is CASSQGQGLAGNNEQFF. Written as DNA, the CDR3 is TGTGCCAGCAGCCAAGGTCAGGGGCTAGCGGGAAACAATGAGCAGTTCTTC.

This clonotype has just a few counts. This chain connects TRBV20-1 to TRBJ2-3, with D perhaps TRBD1 (5 bases). CDR1 and CDR2 from the germline V gene are DFQATT and SNEGSKA (reference sequence). The CDR3 length is 14 residues. V lost 7 bases, J lost 6 bases, and 20 bases lay in between. In nucleotides, the CDR3 is TGCAGTGACAGGACATACCAGAGGCGTGATACGCAGTATTTT. This sequence encodes CSDRTYQRRDTQYF.